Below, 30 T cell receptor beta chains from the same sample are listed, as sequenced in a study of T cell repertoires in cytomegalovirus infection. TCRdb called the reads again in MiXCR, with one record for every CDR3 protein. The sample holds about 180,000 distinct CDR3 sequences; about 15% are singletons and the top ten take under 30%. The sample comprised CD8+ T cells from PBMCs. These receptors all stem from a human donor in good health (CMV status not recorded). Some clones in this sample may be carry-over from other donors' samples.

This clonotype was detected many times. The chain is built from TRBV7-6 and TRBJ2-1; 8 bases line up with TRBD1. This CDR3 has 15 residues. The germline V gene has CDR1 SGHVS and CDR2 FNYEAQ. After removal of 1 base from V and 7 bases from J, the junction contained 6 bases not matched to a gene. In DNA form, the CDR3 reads TGTGCCAGCAGCTTAGGACAGGGGAGAAAGAATGAGCAGTTCTTC. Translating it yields CASSLGQGRKNEQFF.

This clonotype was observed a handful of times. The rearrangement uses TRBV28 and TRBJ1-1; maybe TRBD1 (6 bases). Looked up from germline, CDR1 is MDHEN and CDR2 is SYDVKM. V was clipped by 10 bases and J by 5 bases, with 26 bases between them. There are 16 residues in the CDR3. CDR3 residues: CATLLGGASLGTEAFF. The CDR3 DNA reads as TGTGCCACACTTCTTGGGGGGGCGTCATTGGGGACTGAAGCTTTCTTT. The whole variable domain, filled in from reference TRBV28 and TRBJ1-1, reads DVKVTQSSRYLVKRTGEKVFLECVQDMDHENMFWYRQDPGLGLRLIYFSYDVKMKEKGDIPEGYSVSREKKERFSLILESASTNQTSMYLCATLLGGASLGTEAFFGQGTRLTVV.

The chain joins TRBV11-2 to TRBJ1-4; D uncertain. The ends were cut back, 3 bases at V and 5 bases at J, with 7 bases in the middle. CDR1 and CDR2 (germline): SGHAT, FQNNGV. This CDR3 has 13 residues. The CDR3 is CASSFSENEKLFF. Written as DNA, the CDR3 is TGTGCCAGCAGCTTTTCAGAGAATGAAAAACTGTTTTTT.

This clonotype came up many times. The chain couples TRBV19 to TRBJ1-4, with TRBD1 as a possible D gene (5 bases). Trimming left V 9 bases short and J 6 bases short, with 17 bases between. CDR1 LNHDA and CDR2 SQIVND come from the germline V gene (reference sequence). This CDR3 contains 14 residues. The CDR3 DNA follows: TGTGCCAGCTCTCTCAGGGCGGTGGATGAAAAACTGTTTTTT. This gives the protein CASSLRAVDEKLFF.

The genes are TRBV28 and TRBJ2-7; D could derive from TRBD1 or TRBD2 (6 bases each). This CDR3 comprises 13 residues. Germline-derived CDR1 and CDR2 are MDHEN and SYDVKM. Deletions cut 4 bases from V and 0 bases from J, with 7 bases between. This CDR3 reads CASSWGASYEQYF. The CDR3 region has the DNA TGTGCCAGCAGTTGGGGGGCCTCCTACGAGCAGTACTTC. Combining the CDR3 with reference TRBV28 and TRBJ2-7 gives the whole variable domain DVKVTQSSRYLVKRTGEKVFLECVQDMDHENMFWYRQDPGLGLRLIYFSYDVKMKEKGDIPEGYSVSREKKERFSLILESASTNQTSMYLCASSWGASYEQYFGPGTRLTVT.

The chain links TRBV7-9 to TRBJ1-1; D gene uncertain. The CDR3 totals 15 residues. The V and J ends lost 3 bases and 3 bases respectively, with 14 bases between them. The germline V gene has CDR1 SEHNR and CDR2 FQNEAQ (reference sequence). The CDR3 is CASSFLPRGDTEAFF. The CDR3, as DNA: TGTGCCAGCAGCTTCTTACCCCGCGGGGACACTGAAGCTTTCTTT.

In nucleotides, the CDR3 is TGTGCCAGCAGTTACTCTGGCGGGGGGACCGGGGAGCTGTTTTTT. This gives the protein CASSYSGGGTGELFF. The V call is TRBV6-6, the J call TRBJ2-2, with 8 bases fitting TRBD2. Germline V gene sequence: CDR1 MNHNY, CDR2 SVGAGI (reference sequence). The V and J ends lost 0 bases and 5 bases, in that order; junction bases with no gene match: 2. The CDR3 has 15 residues.

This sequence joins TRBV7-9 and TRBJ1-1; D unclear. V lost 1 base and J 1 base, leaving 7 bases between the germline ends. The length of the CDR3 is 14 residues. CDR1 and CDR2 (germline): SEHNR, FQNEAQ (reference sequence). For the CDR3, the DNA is TGTGCCAGCAGCTTAGTTCGGCGGAACACTGAAGCTTTCTTT. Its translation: CASSLVRRNTEAFF.

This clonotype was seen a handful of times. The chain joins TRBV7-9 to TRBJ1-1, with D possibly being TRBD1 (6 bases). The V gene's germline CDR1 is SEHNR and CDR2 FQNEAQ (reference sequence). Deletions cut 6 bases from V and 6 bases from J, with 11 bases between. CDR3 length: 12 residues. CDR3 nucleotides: TGTGCCAGCAGAGATACAGGGTCTGAAGCTTTCTTT. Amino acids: CASRDTGSEAFF.

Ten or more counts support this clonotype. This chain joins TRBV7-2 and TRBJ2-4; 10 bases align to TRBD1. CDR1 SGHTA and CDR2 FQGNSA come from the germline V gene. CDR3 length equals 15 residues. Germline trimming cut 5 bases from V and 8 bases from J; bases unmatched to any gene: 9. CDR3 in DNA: TGTGCCAGCAGCCCCGGGACAGGGGAGGTGGACATTCAGTACTTC. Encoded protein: CASSPGTGEVDIQYF.

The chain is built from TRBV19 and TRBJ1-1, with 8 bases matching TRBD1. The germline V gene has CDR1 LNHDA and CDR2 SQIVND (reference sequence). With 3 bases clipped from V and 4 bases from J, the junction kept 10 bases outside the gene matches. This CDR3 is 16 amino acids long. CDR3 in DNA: TGTGCCAGTAGTATGAATCAGGGGGCCGTGGGCACTGAAGCTTTCTTT. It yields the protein CASSMNQGAVGTEAFF.

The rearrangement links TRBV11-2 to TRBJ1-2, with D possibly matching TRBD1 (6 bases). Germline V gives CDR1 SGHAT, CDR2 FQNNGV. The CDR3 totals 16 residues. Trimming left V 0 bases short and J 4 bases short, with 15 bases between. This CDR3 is CASSLEGTSVTYGYTF. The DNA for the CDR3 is TGTGCCAGCAGCTTAGAAGGGACATCGGTTACCTATGGCTACACCTTC.

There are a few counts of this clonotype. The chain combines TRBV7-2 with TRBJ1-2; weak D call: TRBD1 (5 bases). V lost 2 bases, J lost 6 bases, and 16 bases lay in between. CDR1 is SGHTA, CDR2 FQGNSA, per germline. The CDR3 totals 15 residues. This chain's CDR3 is CASSLQSPGRDGYTF. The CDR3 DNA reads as TGTGCCAGCAGCTTACAAAGTCCAGGGAGGGATGGCTACACCTTC. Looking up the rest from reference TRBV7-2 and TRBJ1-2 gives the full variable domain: GAGVSQSPSNKVTEKGKDVELRCDPISGHTALYWYRQSLGQGLEFLIYFQGNSAPDKSGLPSDRFSAERTGGSVSTLTIQRTQQEDSAVYLCASSLQSPGRDGYTFGSGTRLTVV.

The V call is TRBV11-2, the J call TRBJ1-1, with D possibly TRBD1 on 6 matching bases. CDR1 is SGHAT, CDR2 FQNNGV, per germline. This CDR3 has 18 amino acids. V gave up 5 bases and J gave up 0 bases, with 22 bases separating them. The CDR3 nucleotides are TGTGCCAGCAGCCTCGACGGATACAGGGAAGTCGTGAACACTGAAGCTTTCTTT. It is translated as CASSLDGYREVVNTEAFF.

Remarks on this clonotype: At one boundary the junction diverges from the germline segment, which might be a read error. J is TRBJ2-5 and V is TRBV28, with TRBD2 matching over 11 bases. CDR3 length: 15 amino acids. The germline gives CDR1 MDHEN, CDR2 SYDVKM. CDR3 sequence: CDSSFSGGARETQYF. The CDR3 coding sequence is TGTGACAGCAGTTTTAGCGGGGGGGCCCGGGAGACCCAGTACTTC.

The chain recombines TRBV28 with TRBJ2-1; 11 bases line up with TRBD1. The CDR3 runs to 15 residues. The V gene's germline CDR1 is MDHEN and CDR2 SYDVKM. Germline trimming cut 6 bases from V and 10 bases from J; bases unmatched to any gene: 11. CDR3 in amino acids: CASSWAGTGGYEQFF. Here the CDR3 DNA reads TGTGCCAGCAGCTGGGCCGGGACAGGGGGATACGAGCAGTTCTTC.

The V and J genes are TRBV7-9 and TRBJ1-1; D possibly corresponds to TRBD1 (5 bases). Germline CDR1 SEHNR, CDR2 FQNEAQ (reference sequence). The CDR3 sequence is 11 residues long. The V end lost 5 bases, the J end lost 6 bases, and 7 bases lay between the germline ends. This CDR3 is CASSEGPEAFF. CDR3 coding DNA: TGTGCCAGCAGCGAGGGACCTGAAGCTTTCTTT.

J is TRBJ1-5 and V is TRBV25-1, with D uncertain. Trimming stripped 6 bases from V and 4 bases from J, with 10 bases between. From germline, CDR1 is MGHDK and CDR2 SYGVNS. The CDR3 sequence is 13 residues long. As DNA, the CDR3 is TGTGCCAGCAGGTCAGGTCGGAATCAGCCCCAGCATTTT. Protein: CASRSGRNQPQHF.

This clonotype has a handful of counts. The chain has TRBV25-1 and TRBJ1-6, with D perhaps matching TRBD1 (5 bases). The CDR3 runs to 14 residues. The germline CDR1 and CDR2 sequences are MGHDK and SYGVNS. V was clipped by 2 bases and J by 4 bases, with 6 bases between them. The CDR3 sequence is CASSEEGYNSPLHF. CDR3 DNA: TGTGCCAGCAGTGAAGAGGGGTATAATTCACCCCTCCACTTT.

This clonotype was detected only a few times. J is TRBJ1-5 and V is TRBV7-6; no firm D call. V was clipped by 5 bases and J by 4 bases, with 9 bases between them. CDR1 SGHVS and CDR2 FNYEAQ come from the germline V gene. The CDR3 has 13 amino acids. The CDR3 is CASSLGTNQPQHF. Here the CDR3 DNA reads TGTGCCAGCAGCCTGGGAACAAATCAGCCCCAGCATTTT.

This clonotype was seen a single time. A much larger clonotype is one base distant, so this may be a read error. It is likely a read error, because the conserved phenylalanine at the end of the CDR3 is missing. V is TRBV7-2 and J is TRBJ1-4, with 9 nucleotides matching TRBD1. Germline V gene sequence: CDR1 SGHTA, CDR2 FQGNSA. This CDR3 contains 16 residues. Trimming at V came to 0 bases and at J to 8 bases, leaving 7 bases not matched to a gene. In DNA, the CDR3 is TGTGCCAGCAGCTTAGCGGGGACAGGGCTTCGAGAAAAACTGTTTTTA. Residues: CASSLAGTGLREKLFL.

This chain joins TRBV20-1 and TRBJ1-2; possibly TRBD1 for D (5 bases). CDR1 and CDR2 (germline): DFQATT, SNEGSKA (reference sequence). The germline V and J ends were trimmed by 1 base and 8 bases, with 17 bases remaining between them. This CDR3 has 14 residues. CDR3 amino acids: CSARGFYGADGYTF. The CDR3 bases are TGCAGTGCTAGAGGTTTTTATGGGGCGGACGGCTACACCTTC.

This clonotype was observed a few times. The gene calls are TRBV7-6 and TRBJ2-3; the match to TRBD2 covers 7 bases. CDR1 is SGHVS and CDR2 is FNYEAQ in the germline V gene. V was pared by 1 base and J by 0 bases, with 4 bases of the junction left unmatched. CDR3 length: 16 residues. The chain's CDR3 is CASSLDTGGSTDTQYF. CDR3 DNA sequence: TGTGCCAGCAGCTTAGATACGGGGGGAAGCACAGATACGCAGTATTTT.

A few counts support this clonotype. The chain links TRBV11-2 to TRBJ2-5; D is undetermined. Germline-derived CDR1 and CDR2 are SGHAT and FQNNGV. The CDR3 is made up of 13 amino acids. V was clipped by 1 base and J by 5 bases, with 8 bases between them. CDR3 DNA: TGTGCCAGCAGCTTAGTCCCGGATGAGACCCAGTACTTC. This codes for CASSLVPDETQYF.

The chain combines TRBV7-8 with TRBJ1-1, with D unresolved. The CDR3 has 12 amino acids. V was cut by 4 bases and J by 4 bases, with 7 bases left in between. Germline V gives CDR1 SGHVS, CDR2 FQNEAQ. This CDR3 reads CASSSPLTEAFF. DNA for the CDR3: TGTGCCAGCAGCTCCCCCCTCACTGAAGCTTTCTTT.

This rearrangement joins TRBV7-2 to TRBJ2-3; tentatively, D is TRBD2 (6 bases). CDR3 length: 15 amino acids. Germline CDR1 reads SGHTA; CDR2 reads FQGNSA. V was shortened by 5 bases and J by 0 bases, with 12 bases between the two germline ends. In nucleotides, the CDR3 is TGTGCCAGCAGCCACCGGGGGACTAGCACAGATACGCAGTATTTT. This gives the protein CASSHRGTSTDTQYF. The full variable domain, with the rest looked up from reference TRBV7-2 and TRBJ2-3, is GAGVSQSPSNKVTEKGKDVELRCDPISGHTALYWYRQSLGQGLEFLIYFQGNSAPDKSGLPSDRFSAERTGGSVSTLTIQRTQQEDSAVYLCASSHRGTSTDTQYFGPGTRLTVL.

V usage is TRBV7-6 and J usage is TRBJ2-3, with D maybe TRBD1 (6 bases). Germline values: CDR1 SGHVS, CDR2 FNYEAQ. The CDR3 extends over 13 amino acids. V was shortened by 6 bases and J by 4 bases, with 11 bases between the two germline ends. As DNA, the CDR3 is TGTGCCAGCAGTTTACAGGGCGCAGATACGCAGTATTTT. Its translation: CASSLQGADTQYF.

CDR3 DNA: TGTGCCAGCGGTGAGAGACGCACAGATACGCAGTATTTT. Its translation: CASGERRTDTQYF. V usage is TRBV7-2 and J usage is TRBJ2-3; D unresolved. The germline V gene encodes CDR1 SGHTA and CDR2 FQGNSA. Trimming removed 8 bases at V and 1 base at J, with 10 bases between. The CDR3 has 13 amino acids.

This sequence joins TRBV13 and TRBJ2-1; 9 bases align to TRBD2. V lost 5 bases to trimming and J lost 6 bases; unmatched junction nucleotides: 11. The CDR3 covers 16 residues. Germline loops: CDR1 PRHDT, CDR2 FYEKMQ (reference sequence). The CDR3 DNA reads TGTGCCAGCAGCACGATTCAGCGGGGGGAATCCAATGAGCAGTTCTTC. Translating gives CASSTIQRGESNEQFF.

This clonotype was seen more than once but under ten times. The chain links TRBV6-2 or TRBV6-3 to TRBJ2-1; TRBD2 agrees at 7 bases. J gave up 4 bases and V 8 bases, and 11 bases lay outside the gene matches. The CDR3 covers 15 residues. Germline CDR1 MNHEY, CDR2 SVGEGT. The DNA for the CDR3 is TGTGCCAGCCTATCGTCGACTAGCTGGTACAATGAGCAGTTCTTC. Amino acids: CASLSSTSWYNEQFF.